What follows is one T cell receptor beta chain and its context. The antigen is unknown. This specimen belongs to a study of CD4 T cells in relation to SARS-CoV-2 and coronaviruses. About the study: The HLA restriction of the shared crossreactive spike epitopes was mapped. Study-wide points: Compared with monoreactive clones, crossreactive clones showed significantly weaker SARS-CoV-2 expansion. According to naive versus memory sequencing, detected responses are memory recall, not newly primed.

Uncultured naive and memory CD4+ T cells supplied DNA for deep TCR-beta sequencing. The assay was immunoSEQ multiplex PCR, and TCRdb's table has in-frame clones only and misses some. The repertoire consists of about 64,000 clones, with about 94% occurring once and the leading ten covering around 0.14%. The unexposed donors gave CD4+ T cells in about 2011-2019, prior to COVID-19. CDR3 length: 15 amino acids. Germline-derived CDR1 and CDR2 are SGHTA and FQGTGA. The trim removed 5 bases at V and 4 bases at J, leaving 5 bases unmatched. The receptor's source is a human donor in good health. The V and J genes are TRBV7-3 and TRBJ2-5; 12 bases agree with TRBD2. Sequencing was done on a sample of naive CD4+ T cells from PBMCs. Stated subset: naive CD4+ T cells isolated by negative enrichment. CDR3 sequence reads: CASSQTSGSTETQYF. The DNA for the CDR3 is TGTGCCAGCAGCCAGACTAGCGGGAGTACAGAGACCCAGTACTTC.